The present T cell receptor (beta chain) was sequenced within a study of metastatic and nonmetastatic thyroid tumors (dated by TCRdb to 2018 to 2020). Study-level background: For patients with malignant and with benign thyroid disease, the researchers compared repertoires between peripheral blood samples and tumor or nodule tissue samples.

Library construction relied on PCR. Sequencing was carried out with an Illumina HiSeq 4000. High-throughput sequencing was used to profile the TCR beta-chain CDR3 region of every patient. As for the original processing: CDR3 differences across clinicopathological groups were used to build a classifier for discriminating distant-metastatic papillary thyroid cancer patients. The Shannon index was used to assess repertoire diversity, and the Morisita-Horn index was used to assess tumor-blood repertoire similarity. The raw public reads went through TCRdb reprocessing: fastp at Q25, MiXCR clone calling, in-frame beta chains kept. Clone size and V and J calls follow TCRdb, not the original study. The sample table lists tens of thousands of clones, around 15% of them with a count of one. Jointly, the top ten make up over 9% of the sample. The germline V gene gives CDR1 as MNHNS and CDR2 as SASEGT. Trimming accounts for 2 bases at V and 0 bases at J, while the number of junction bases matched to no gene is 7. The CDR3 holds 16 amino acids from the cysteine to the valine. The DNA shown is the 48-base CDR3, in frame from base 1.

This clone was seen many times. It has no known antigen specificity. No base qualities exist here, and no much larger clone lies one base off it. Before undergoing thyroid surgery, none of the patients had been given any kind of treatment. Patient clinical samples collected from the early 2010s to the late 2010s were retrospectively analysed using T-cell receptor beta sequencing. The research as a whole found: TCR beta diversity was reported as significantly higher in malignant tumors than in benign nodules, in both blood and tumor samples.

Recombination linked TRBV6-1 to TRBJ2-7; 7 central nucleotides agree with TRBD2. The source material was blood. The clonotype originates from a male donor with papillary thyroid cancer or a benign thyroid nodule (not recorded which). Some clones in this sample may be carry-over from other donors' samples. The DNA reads TGTGCCAGCAGTGAAAGCGCAAGCGGGGACTCCTACGAGCAGTACGTC. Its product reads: CASSESASGDSYEQYV.